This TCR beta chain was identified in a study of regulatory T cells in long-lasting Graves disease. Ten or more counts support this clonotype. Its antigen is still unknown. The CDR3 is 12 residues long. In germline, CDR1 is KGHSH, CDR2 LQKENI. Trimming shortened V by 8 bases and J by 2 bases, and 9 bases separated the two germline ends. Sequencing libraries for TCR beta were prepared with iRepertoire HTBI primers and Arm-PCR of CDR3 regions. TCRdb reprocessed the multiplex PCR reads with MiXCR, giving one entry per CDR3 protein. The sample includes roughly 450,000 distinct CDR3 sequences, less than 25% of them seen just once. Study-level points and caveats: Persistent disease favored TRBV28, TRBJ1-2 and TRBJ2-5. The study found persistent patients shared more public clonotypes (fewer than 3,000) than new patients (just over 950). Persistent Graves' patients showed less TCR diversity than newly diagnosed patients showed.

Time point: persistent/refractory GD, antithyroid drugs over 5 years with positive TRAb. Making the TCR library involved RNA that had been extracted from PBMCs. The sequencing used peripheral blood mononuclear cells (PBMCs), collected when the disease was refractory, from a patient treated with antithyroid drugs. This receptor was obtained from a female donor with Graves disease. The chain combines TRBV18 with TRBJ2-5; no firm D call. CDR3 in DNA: TGTGCCAGCAGCCCCGTTCAAGAGACCCAGTACTTC. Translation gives CASSPVQETQYF.